This TCR beta chain was recorded in a study of blood T cell repertoires in COVID-19. Study-level information: PBMCs, B-cell-depleted T cells, or T cells were the source of the cDNA or gDNA that made up the material.

Only in-frame clones appear in the TCRdb table, and some are missing; sequencing was by immunoSEQ multiplex PCR. This sample has about 100,000 clones, with around 92% found just once. J was trimmed by 4 bases and V by 6 bases; bases with no gene match: 12. CDR1 and CDR2 from the germline V gene are SGHNT and YENEEA. CDR3 length: 15 residues. The chain combines TRBV11-3 with TRBJ2-7; 7 nucleotides agree with TRBD2. This receptor was taken from a man aged 50-59 years with active COVID-19. Sequencing input: peripheral blood. The CDR3 coding sequence is TGTGCCAGCAGGCGGCGGTGGGAGGGCCGGTACGAGCAGTACTTC. Protein product: CASRRRWEGRYEQYF.